This T cell receptor beta chain was profiled in a study of cytomegalovirus exposure and HLA in healthy donors. On this clone itself: The antigen remains undetermined.

V shed 7 bases and J 4 bases; nucleotides not matched to a gene: 20. The germline V gene has CDR1 SNHLY and CDR2 FYNNEI. This CDR3 has 18 amino acids. Study-wide findings and caveats: The authors listed 150 or so TCR beta chains as cytomegalovirus-associated.

Donors consisted of healthy bone marrow donors. In the PCR, 60 Vbeta and 13 Jbeta primers were used. The repertoire was sequenced with immunoSEQ multiplex PCR; TCRdb's copy has only in-frame clones and lacks some. The table includes fewer than 150,000 clones, 80% to 85% detected once. The specimen sequenced was PBMCs. The rearrangement links TRBV2 to TRBJ2-5; 8 bases match TRBD2. The receptor comes from a female donor in good health and CMV-seronegative. The CDR3 nucleotides are TGTGCCAGCACTGAGGGGCTAGCGGGCCCCACTGGGGCAGAGACCCAGTACTTC. Protein product: CASTEGLAGPTGAETQYF.